A selection of T cell receptor beta chains follows, all from one sample in a study of prognosis after radiotherapy for stage I lung cancer. Using its own MiXCR run on the multiplex PCR reads, TCRdb lists one record per CDR3 protein. The sample includes some 25,000 distinct CDR3 sequences, about 34% of them seen just once. The material was PBMCs, obtained before or after stereotactic body radiation therapy (not recorded which). These receptor sequences come from a donor over 45 with non-small cell lung cancer. Each CDR3 is given with its conserved first and last residue. The D gene is left open where the match is weak. Rows give clone size only sometimes, using once, few, many, or a class for an expanded clone.

clone size	D gene	V gene	J gene	CDR3 length	CDR3 protein	CDR3 DNA
many	-	TRBV6-2/TRBV6-3	TRBJ2-7	13	CASSYSRGYEQYF	TGTGCCAGCAGTTACTCTCGCGGCTACGAGCAGTACTTC
once	-	TRBV6-2/TRBV6-3	TRBJ1-2	14	CASSYQQYSIGYTF	TGTGCCAGCAGTTATCAACAATACAGTATCGGCTACACCTTC
many	-	TRBV27	TRBJ2-5	15	CASSLIGSPKETQYF	TGTGCCAGCAGTTTAATCGGGAGTCCCAAGGAGACCCAGTACTTC
-	-	TRBV7-9	TRBJ1-1	13	CASRPGTGTEAFF	TGTGCCAGCAGGCCCGGGACGGGCACTGAAGCTTTCTTT
-	-	TRBV12-5	TRBJ1-2	13	CASSSGRGLSYTF	TGTGCTAGTAGCTCCGGGAGGGGTTTATCCTACACCTTC
many	-	TRBV10-2	TRBJ2-1	14	CASSGPMMVDEQFF	TGCGCCAGCAGTGGCCCTATGATGGTCGATGAGCAGTTCTTC
many	-	TRBV18	TRBJ1-1	14	CASSPSEANTEAFF	TGTGCCAGCTCACCGTCCGAAGCGAACACTGAAGCTTTCTTT
-	TRBD2	TRBV6-1	TRBJ2-7	17	CASIYTLYLAASYEQYF	TGTGCCAGCATCTACACGTTGTATCTAGCGGCATCCTACGAGCAGTACTTC
-	-	TRBV27	TRBJ1-5	15	CASSLSRYSNQPQHF	TGTGCCAGCAGTTTATCACGGTATAGCAATCAGCCCCAGCATTTT
many	-	TRBV11-3	TRBJ1-1	13	CASSLEGITEAFF	TGTGCCAGCAGCTTAGAGGGGATCACTGAAGCTTTCTTT
many	-	TRBV5-1	TRBJ1-4	14	CASSPGRLNEKLFF	TGCGCCAGCAGCCCCGGGAGATTAAATGAAAAACTGTTTTTT
-	-	TRBV12-3/TRBV12-4	TRBJ1-2	14	CASSLRGGIDGYTF	TGTGCCAGCAGTTTAAGGGGAGGTATTGATGGCTACACCTTC